Listed below are T cell receptor beta chains from one sample, sequenced in a study of T cell repertoires in cytomegalovirus infection. MiXCR, run by TCRdb on the reads, gives a single entry per CDR3 protein. This sample carries 680,000 or so distinct CDR3 sequences, roughly 35% of them seen once, and the ten largest clones take 2.5% to 3%. The sequenced sample was PBMCs. Source of these receptors: a human donor in good health (CMV status not recorded). Some clones in this sample may be carry-over from other donors' samples. Each CDR3 is given with its conserved first and last residue. The D gene is left open where the match is weak. Expanded clones get a size class; other rows say once, few or many, or leave the size out.

J: TRBJ2-2
D: TRBD2
size: -
V: TRBV12-3/TRBV12-4
DNA: TGTGCCAGCAGTCCGGGTATAAGCGGGAGGTCCGGGGAGCTGTTTTTT
CDR3: CASSPGISGRSGELFF

J: TRBJ2-3
D: TRBD2
size: -
V: TRBV12-3/TRBV12-4
DNA: TGTGCCAGCAGTCAAGGGACTAGCGGGGGGAGGGGTTTT
CDR3: CASSQGTSGGRGF

J: TRBJ1-2
D: -
size: many
V: TRBV7-9
DNA: TGTGCCAGCAGCTTAGAGAACTATGGCTACACCTTC
CDR3: CASSLENYGYTF

J: TRBJ2-3
D: TRBD1
size: -
V: TRBV4-1
DNA: TGCGCCAGCAGCCGCGCACCGGGACAGTCCACAGATACGCAGTATTTT
CDR3: CASSRAPGQSTDTQYF

J: TRBJ1-1
D: TRBD1
size: -
V: TRBV4-1
DNA: TGCGCCAGCAGCCACCCGGGACAGGGGCACACTGAAGCTTTCTTT
CDR3: CASSHPGQGHTEAFF

J: TRBJ2-1
D: TRBD2
size: -
V: TRBV15
DNA: TGTGCCACCAGCAGAGAAGGGCTAGCGGGGGGCGGTGAGCAGTTCTTC
CDR3: CATSREGLAGGGEQFF

J: TRBJ2-1
D: -
size: -
V: TRBV27
DNA: TGTGCCAGCAGTTTACGGTTCAGCTACAATGAGCAGTTCTTC
CDR3: CASSLRFSYNEQFF

J: TRBJ2-2
D: -
size: many
V: TRBV6-5
DNA: TGTGCCAGCAGTTACGACCGGACCGGGGAGCTGTTTTTT
CDR3: CASSYDRTGELFF

J: TRBJ2-3
D: TRBD1
size: many
V: TRBV5-4
DNA: TGTGCCAGCAGCTTGGACGGGACAGGGAGAGGAGTGCATACGCAGTATTTT
CDR3: CASSLDGTGRGVHTQYF

J: TRBJ1-5
D: -
size: many
V: TRBV7-2
DNA: TGTGCCAGCACTACCATGGGGGGTGGCAATCAGCCCCAGCATTTT
CDR3: CASTTMGGGNQPQHF

J: TRBJ2-5
D: -
size: -
V: TRBV19
DNA: TGTGCCAGTAGTATTGGGGTCCGGGAGACCCAGTACTTC
CDR3: CASSIGVRETQYF

J: TRBJ2-1
D: -
size: -
V: TRBV3-1
DNA: TGTGCCAGCAGCCAAGATACGGCACAGAGACGCTCCTACAATGAGCAGTTCTTC
CDR3: CASSQDTAQRRSYNEQFF

J: TRBJ1-2
D: -
size: -
V: TRBV5-6
DNA: TGTGCCAGCAGCTTATCCCACAAGGGCTACACCTTC
CDR3: CASSLSHKGYTF

J: TRBJ1-6
D: -
size: -
V: TRBV7-9
DNA: TGTGCCAGCAGCTCGGTCCAAGGGGCCTTTAATTCACCCCTCCACTTT
CDR3: CASSSVQGAFNSPLHF

J: TRBJ2-4
D: -
size: -
V: TRBV20-1
DNA: TGCAGTGCTAGAGAGTCAGGGCAGAATCTAGCCAAAAACATTCAGTACTTC
CDR3: CSARESGQNLAKNIQYF

J: TRBJ2-2
D: -
size: -
V: TRBV12-3/TRBV12-4
DNA: TGTGCCAGCAGCCCCCATCTGGGGGCGACTGGGGAGCTGTTTTTT
CDR3: CASSPHLGATGELFF